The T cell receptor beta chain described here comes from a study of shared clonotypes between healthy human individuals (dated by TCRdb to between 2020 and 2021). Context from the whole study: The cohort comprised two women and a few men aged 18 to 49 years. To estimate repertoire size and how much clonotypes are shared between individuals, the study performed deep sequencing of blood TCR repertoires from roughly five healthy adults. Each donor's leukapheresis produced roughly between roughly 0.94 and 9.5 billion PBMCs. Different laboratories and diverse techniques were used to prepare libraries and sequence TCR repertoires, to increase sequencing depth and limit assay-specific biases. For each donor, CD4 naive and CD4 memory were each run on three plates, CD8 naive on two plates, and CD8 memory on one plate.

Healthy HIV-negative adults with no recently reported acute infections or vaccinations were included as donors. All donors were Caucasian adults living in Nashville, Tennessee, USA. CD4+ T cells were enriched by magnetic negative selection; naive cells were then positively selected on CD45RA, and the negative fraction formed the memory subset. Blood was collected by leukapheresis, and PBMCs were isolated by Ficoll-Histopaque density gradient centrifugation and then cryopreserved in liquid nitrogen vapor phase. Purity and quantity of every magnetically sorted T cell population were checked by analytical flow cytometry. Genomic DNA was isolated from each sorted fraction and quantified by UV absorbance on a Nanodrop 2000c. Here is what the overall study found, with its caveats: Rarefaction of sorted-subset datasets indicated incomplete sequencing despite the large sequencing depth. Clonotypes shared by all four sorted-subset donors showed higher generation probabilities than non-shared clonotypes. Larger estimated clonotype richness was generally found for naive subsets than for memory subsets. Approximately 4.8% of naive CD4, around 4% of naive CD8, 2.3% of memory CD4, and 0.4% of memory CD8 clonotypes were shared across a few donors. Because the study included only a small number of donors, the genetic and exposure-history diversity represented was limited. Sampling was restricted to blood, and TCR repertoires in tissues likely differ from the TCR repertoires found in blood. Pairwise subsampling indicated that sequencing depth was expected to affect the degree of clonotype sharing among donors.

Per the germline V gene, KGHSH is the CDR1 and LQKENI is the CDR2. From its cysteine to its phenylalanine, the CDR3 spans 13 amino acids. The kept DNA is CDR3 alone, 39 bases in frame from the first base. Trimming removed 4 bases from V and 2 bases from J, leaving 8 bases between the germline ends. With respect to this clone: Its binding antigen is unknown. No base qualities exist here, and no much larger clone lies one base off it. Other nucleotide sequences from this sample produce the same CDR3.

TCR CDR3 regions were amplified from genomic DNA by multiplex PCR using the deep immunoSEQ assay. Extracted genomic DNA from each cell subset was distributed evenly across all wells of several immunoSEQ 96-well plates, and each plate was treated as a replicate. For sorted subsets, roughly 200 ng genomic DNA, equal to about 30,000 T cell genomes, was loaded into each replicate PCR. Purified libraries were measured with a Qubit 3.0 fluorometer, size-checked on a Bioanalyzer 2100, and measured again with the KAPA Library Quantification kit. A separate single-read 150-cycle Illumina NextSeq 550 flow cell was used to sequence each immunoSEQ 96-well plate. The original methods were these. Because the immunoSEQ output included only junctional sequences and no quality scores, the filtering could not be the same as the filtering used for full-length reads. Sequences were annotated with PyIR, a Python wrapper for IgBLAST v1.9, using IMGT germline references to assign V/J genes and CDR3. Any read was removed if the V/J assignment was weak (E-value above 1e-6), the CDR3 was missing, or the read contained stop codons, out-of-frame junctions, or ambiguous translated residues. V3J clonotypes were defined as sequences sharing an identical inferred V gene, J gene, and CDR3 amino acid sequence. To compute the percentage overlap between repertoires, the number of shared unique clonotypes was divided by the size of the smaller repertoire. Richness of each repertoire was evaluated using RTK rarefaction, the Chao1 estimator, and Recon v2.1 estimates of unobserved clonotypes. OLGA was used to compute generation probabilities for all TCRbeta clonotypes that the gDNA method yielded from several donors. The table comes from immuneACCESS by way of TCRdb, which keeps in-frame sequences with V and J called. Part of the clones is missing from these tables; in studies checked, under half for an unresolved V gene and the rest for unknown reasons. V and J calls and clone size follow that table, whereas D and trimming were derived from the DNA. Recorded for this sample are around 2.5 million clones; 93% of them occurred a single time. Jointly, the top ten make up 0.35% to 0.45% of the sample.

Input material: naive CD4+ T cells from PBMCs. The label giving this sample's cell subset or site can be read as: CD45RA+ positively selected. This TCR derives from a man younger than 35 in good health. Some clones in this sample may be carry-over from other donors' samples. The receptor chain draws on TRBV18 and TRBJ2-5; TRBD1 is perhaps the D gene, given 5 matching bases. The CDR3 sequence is CASSRTPQETQYF. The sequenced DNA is TGTGCCAGCTCACGGACACCTCAAGAGACCCAGTACTTC. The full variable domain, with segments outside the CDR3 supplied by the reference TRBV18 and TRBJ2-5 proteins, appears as NAGVMQNPRHLVRRRGQEARLRCSPMKGHSHVYWYRQLPEEGLKFMVYLQKENIIDESGMPKERFSAEFPKEGPSILRIQQVVRGDSAAYFCASSRTPQETQYFGPGTRLLVL.